This T cell receptor (beta chain) was captured in a study of glioma-infiltrating T cells after dendritic cell vaccination. V was clipped by 3 bases and J by 2 bases; unmatched bases: 10. The CDR3 runs to 18 residues. The germline CDR1 and CDR2 sequences are SGHTA and FQGNSA. This table comes from immunoSEQ multiplex PCR, and its TCRdb copy is limited to in-frame clones, with some not included. The repertoire holds about 64,000 clones, with 80% to 85% as singletons. Selection required adequate fresh-frozen tumor tissue plus more than two years' survival data. This receptor was obtained from a human donor with glioblastoma. Sequencing was performed on blood, taken before dendritic cell vaccination. This chain uses TRBV7-2 with TRBJ2-3; 11 bases match TRBD2. CDR3 residues: CASSFGASGGSYTDTQYF. The CDR3 DNA reads as TGTGCCAGCAGCTTTGGCGCTAGCGGGGGGTCTTACACAGATACGCAGTATTTT.